These 16 T cell receptor beta chains came from one sample sequenced in a study of early T cells in non-severe SARS-CoV-2 infection. TCRdb ran MiXCR on the 5' RACE reads and lists one entry per CDR3 protein. Here the sample spans around 93,000 distinct CDR3 sequences, approximately 12% being singletons. The sequencing used whole blood, collected at baseline. These receptor sequences come from an adult who was a healthcare worker with PCR-confirmed SARS-CoV-2 infection or an uninfected control (not recorded which).

This clonotype was picked up many times. The rearrangement uses TRBV12-3 or TRBV12-4 and TRBJ1-2, with D uncertain. Between the trimmed V and J ends, which lost 5 bases and 9 bases, there was a span of 19 bases. The CDR3 runs to 14 residues. This chain's CDR3 is CASSPGPVLMSYTF. The CDR3 DNA sequence: TGTGCCAGCAGTCCCGGACCGGTGCTAATGAGCTACACCTTC.

This clonotype has just a few counts. The rearrangement joins TRBV28 to TRBJ1-4; D gene unclear. Germline CDR1 reads MDHEN; CDR2 reads SYDVKM. CDR3 size: 17 residues. Between the trimmed V and J ends, which lost 4 bases and 0 bases, there was a span of 15 bases. CDR3 nucleotide sequence: TGTGCCAGCAGTTGGGGTAACCGACTCGCAACTAATGAAAAACTGTTTTTT. It specifies CASSWGNRLATNEKLFF.

This clonotype was recorded many times. The V call is TRBV20-1, the J call TRBJ2-1; 8 nucleotides align to TRBD2. J was trimmed by 7 bases and V by 5 bases; bases with no gene match: 10. The germline V gene has CDR1 DFQATT and CDR2 SNEGSKA (reference sequence). CDR3 length: 14 residues. The CDR3 protein is CSAQRGGGINEQFF. For the CDR3, the DNA is TGCAGTGCTCAACGGGGGGGAGGAATTAATGAGCAGTTCTTC.

CDR3 DNA: TGTGCCAGCAGTCGGACTAGCGGGACAACCTACAATGAGCAGTTCTTC. This translates into CASSRTSGTTYNEQFF. V usage is TRBV2 and J usage is TRBJ2-1, with 12 bases matching TRBD2. V lost 5 bases to trimming and J lost 2 bases; unmatched junction nucleotides: 4. Germline V gene sequence: CDR1 SNHLY, CDR2 FYNNEI. The CDR3 consists of 16 residues. The complete variable domain, with remaining parts taken from reference TRBV2 and TRBJ2-1, reads EPEVTQTPSHQVTQMGQEVILRCVPISNHLYFYWYRQILGQKVEFLVSFYNNEISEKSEIFDDQFSVERPDGSNFTLKIRSTKLEDSAMYFCASSRTSGTTYNEQFFGPGTRLTVL.

The chain links TRBV5-6 to TRBJ2-7, with D possibly matching TRBD1 (6 bases). V dropped 0 bases and J dropped 1 base, with 11 bases sitting between them. Germline V gene sequence: CDR1 SGHDT, CDR2 YYEEEE. This CDR3 has 15 residues. CDR3 in DNA: TGTGCCAGCAGCTTGGGTGGGCAGGGGTCCTACGAGCAGTACTTC. Its protein product is CASSLGGQGSYEQYF.

The sample holds a few counts of this clonotype. This chain joins TRBV19 and TRBJ1-5; D gene uncertain. Germline CDR1 is LNHDA and CDR2 is SQIVND (reference sequence). V was cut by 10 bases and J by 2 bases, with 6 bases left in between. The CDR3 spans 11 residues. CDR3: CATGGNQPQHF. The CDR3 nucleotides are TGTGCCACCGGAGGCAATCAGCCCCAGCATTTT.

CDR3 DNA: TGTGCCTGGGCTAGGGGGATGAACACTGAAGCTTTCTTT. This gives the protein CAWARGMNTEAFF. V usage is TRBV30 and J usage is TRBJ1-1; perhaps TRBD1 as D (6 bases). CDR3 length: 13 residues. Trimming removed 5 bases from V and 0 bases from J, with 10 bases in between. Germline-derived CDR1 and CDR2 are GTSNPN and SVGIG (reference sequence).

This clonotype came up many times. V and J are TRBV7-9 and TRBJ2-1; D remains unclear. Deletions cut 7 bases from V and 10 bases from J, with 17 bases between. Germline assignment: CDR1 SEHNR and CDR2 FQNEAQ (reference sequence). This CDR3 has 13 residues. The CDR3 DNA reads TGTGCCAGCATCACCAAGCCCCATGAAGAGCAGTTCTTC. It is translated as CASITKPHEEQFF.

The rearrangement uses TRBV5-1 and TRBJ1-1, with D uncertain. Germline values: CDR1 SGHRS, CDR2 YFSETQ. Trimming removed 7 bases from V and 1 base from J, with 8 bases in between. The CDR3 has 12 residues. The CDR3 is CASSTGNTEAFF. For the CDR3, the DNA is TGCGCCAGCTCGACGGGGAACACTGAAGCTTTCTTT.

This clonotype showed up many times. The CDR3 DNA follows: TGTGCCAGCATACAGGAACCCACCGGGGAGCTGTTTTTT. It encodes CASIQEPTGELFF. This rearrangement joins TRBV19 to TRBJ2-2, with a possible D match to TRBD1 (5 bases). Trimming took 9 bases from V and 4 from J, leaving 12 bases between them. In germline, CDR1 is LNHDA, CDR2 SQIVND (reference sequence). The CDR3 totals 13 residues.

This clonotype was observed a handful of times. J is TRBJ2-5 and V is TRBV2; D is undetermined. Germline V gene data show CDR1 as SNHLY and CDR2 as FYNNEI. The ends were cut back, 5 bases at V and 1 base at J, with 11 bases in the middle. This CDR3 is built from 14 residues. CDR3 coding DNA: TGTGCCAGCAGTCCCAGCAGAATCCAAGAGACCCAGTACTTC. Encoded protein: CASSPSRIQETQYF. Supplemented by reference TRBV2 and TRBJ2-5, the full variable domain reads EPEVTQTPSHQVTQMGQEVILRCVPISNHLYFYWYRQILGQKVEFLVSFYNNEISEKSEIFDDQFSVERPDGSNFTLKIRSTKLEDSAMYFCASSPSRIQETQYFGPGTRLLVL.

This clonotype was picked up a small number of times. This chain joins TRBV20-1 and TRBJ2-5, with D hard to call. Germline V gene sequence: CDR1 DFQATT, CDR2 SNEGSKA (reference sequence). The CDR3 spans 14 residues. The V end lost 3 bases, the J end lost 4 bases, and 15 bases lay between the germline ends. The CDR3 here is CSASGLGVTETQYF. The CDR3 DNA is TGCAGTGCTAGTGGGCTTGGAGTTACAGAGACCCAGTACTTC.

This chain connects TRBV29-1 to TRBJ2-3, with D unresolved. The length of the CDR3 is 13 residues. V was shortened by 4 bases and J by 0 bases, with 8 bases between the two germline ends. The germline V gene has CDR1 SQVTM and CDR2 ANQGSEA. CDR3 sequence reads: CSVATRSTDTQYF. The CDR3 region has the DNA TGCAGCGTTGCTACACGGAGCACAGATACGCAGTATTTT.

V is TRBV13 and J is TRBJ2-7; D is possibly TRBD1 or TRBD2 (6 bases each). The ends were cut back, 5 bases at V and 0 bases at J, with 11 bases in the middle. This CDR3 has 14 amino acids. Germline V gene sequence: CDR1 PRHDT, CDR2 FYEKMQ (reference sequence). This chain's CDR3 is CASSPRDTSYEQYF. The CDR3 DNA sequence: TGTGCCAGCAGCCCGCGGGACACCTCCTACGAGCAGTACTTC.

The genes are TRBV3-1 and TRBJ2-1; 12 positions agree with TRBD2. Trimming removed 4 bases from V and 0 bases from J; junction bases left unmatched: 7. Germline lookup yields CDR1 LGHDT and CDR2 YNNKEL (reference sequence). CDR3 length: 18 residues. The CDR3 reads CASSPTGTSGFSYNEQFF. CDR3 coding DNA: TGTGCCAGCAGCCCGACCGGGACTAGCGGGTTCTCCTACAATGAGCAGTTCTTC.

The chain recombines TRBV30 with TRBJ2-3, with no clear D. Trimming removed 0 bases from V and 5 bases from J, with 15 bases in between. The CDR3 spans 15 residues. Per the germline V gene, CDR1 is GTSNPN and CDR2 is SVGIG (reference sequence). The CDR3 protein is CAWSVRALSEDTQYF. The CDR3 DNA follows: TGTGCCTGGAGTGTACGGGCCCTTAGTGAAGATACGCAGTATTTT. The whole variable domain, remainder taken from reference TRBV30 and TRBJ2-3, is SQTIHQWPATLVQPVGSPLSLECTVEGTSNPNLYWYRQAAGRGLQLLFYSVGIGQISSEVPQNLSASRPQDRQFILSSKKLLLSDSGFYLCAWSVRALSEDTQYFGPGTRLTVL.